Shown below are 25 T cell receptor beta chains from a single sample sequenced in a study of OX40 agonist ivuxolimab in advanced cancers. Method: immunoSEQ multiplex PCR; TCRdb's copy keeps in-frame clones and lacks some. The table includes about 80,000 clones, approximately 84% detected once. The source material was CD4+ or CD8+ T cells sorted from blood, sampled in a trial of the OX40 agonist ivuxolimab. These TCRs come from an adult with an advanced solid tumor such as melanoma, head and neck, liver or kidney cancer.

This clone was detected only a few times. V and J are TRBV11-2 and TRBJ1-1; 8 bases are a match to TRBD1. The V and J ends lost 5 bases and 0 bases, in that order; junction bases with no gene match: 8. The CDR3 totals 16 residues. Germline CDR1 SGHAT, CDR2 FQNNGV. This CDR3 is CASSRTTGAMNTEAFF. The CDR3 nucleotides are TGTGCCAGCAGCCGCACGACAGGGGCAATGAACACTGAAGCTTTCTTT. Based on the CDR3 plus reference TRBV11-2 and TRBJ1-1, the full variable domain is EAGVAQSPRYKIIEKRQSVAFWCNPISGHATLYWYQQILGQGPKLLIQFQNNGVVDDSQLPKDRFSAERLKGVDSTLKIQPAKLEDSAVYLCASSRTTGAMNTEAFFGQGTRLTVV.

The chain uses TRBV5-5 and TRBJ1-2; no definite D call. This CDR3 has 15 amino acids. V dropped 3 bases and J dropped 5 bases, with 17 bases sitting between them. CDR1 and CDR2 (germline): SGHKS, YYEKEE (reference sequence). The CDR3 here is CASSYGGWVKYGYTF. The CDR3 nucleotides read TGTGCCAGCAGCTATGGAGGGTGGGTGAAGTATGGCTACACCTTC.

The chain has TRBV6-1 and TRBJ2-5; a possible D gene is TRBD2 (7 bases). CDR3 length: 13 amino acids. V lost 8 bases and J 3 bases, leaving 13 bases between the germline ends. Germline V gene data show CDR1 as MNHNS and CDR2 as SASEGT. The CDR3 region is CASGGGRKETQYF. The CDR3 nucleotides are TGTGCCAGCGGGGGCGGGAGAAAAGAGACCCAGTACTTC.

This chain connects TRBV30 to TRBJ1-6; D not certain. Germline lookup yields CDR1 GTSNPN and CDR2 SVGIG (reference sequence). V lost 2 bases, J lost 7 bases, and 12 bases lay in between. The CDR3 sequence is 14 residues long. Here the CDR3 reads CAWSWQAGNSPLHF. The CDR3 bases are TGTGCCTGGAGTTGGCAGGCGGGGAATTCACCCCTCCACTTT.

CDR3 DNA sequence: TGTGCCAGTAGTAGCCCGACAAGTTACTATGGCTACACCTTC. Translated: CASSSPTSYYGYTF. The chain has TRBV19 and TRBJ1-2, with D unresolved. In germline, CDR1 is LNHDA, CDR2 SQIVND (reference sequence). V lost 4 bases, J lost 3 bases, and 12 bases lay in between. CDR3 length: 14 amino acids.

The chain has TRBV5-4 and TRBJ2-5; 10 bases are shared with TRBD2. Trimming at V came to 4 bases and at J to 5 bases, leaving 8 bases not matched to a gene. The CDR3 is 15 amino acids. The germline V gene encodes CDR1 SGHNT and CDR2 YYREEE (reference sequence). The CDR3 nucleotides are TGTGCCAGCAGCCCCAGCGGGAGGGGTCGGGAGACCCAGTACTTC. It yields the protein CASSPSGRGRETQYF.

The V call is TRBV11-2, the J call TRBJ2-7; 9 positions agree with TRBD1. V was clipped by 5 bases and J by 1 base; unmatched bases: 9. The CDR3 is 16 amino acids. Germline CDR1 SGHAT, CDR2 FQNNGV. The CDR3 DNA reads TGTGCCAGCAGCGCAGGGACAGGGATGTTGTCCTACGAGCAGTACTTC. Encoded protein: CASSAGTGMLSYEQYF.

This chain connects TRBV29-1 to TRBJ2-2; TRBD1 matches at 8 bases. CDR1 SQVTM and CDR2 ANQGSEA come from the germline V gene. This CDR3 comprises 14 residues. V shed 6 bases, J shed 3 bases, and the junction held 6 bases outside the gene matches. The CDR3 sequence is CSVRQGMDTGELFF. CDR3 sequence (DNA): TGCAGCGTCAGACAGGGGATGGACACCGGGGAGCTGTTTTTT.

V gene TRBV7-8 combines with J gene TRBJ1-5; D remains unclear. Germline CDR1 SGHVS, CDR2 FQNEAQ. The V and J ends lost 1 base and 0 bases respectively, with 7 bases between them. CDR3 length equals 15 residues. CDR3 nucleotide sequence: TGTGCCAGCAGCTTAGGCGGTGATAGCAATCAGCCCCAGCATTTT. It encodes CASSLGGDSNQPQHF.

This chain links TRBV18 with TRBJ1-5; weak D call: TRBD1 (5 bases). Looked up from germline, CDR1 is KGHSH and CDR2 is LQKENI. Trimming removed 6 bases at V and 11 bases at J, with 20 bases between. The CDR3 has 14 residues. The CDR3 is CASSRDAHQSAQHF. The DNA for the CDR3 is TGTGCCAGCTCTCGGGACGCTCATCAGTCGGCCCAGCATTTT. Together with reference TRBV18 and TRBJ1-5, the CDR3 gives the full variable domain: NAGVMQNPRHLVRRRGQEARLRCSPMKGHSHVYWYRQLPEEGLKFMVYLQKENIIDESGMPKERFSAEFPKEGPSILRIQQVVRGDSAAYFCASSRDAHQSAQHFGDGTRLSIL.

The chain carries TRBV5-1 and TRBJ1-3, with D maybe TRBD1 (5 bases). This CDR3 contains 16 residues. Germline loops: CDR1 SGHRS, CDR2 YFSETQ. Trimming stripped 0 bases from V and 0 bases from J, with 10 bases between. CDR3 in amino acids: CASSLEAGLSGNTIYF. In nucleotides, the CDR3 is TGCGCCAGCAGCTTGGAGGCGGGACTCTCTGGAAACACCATATATTTT.

V is TRBV5-8 and J is TRBJ2-5; D might be TRBD2 (5 bases). CDR3 size: 14 residues. CDR1 and CDR2 (germline): SGHTS, YDEGEE. Trimming pared 4 bases from V and 4 bases from J, leaving 14 bases between. In DNA form, the CDR3 reads TGTGCCAGCAGCCTTAAACGTCGGGGAGAGACCCAGTACTTC. Translating it yields CASSLKRRGETQYF. Looking up the rest from reference TRBV5-8 and TRBJ2-5 gives the full variable domain: EAGVTQSPTHLIKTRGQQATLRCSPISGHTSVYWYQQALGLGLQFLLWYDEGEERNRGNFPPRFSGRQFPNYSSELNVNALELEDSALYLCASSLKRRGETQYFGPGTRLLVL.

The V call is TRBV27, the J call TRBJ2-2; 7 nucleotides line up with TRBD2. CDR3 length equals 13 residues. Germline V gene sequence: CDR1 MNHEY, CDR2 SMNVEV (reference sequence). V gave up 3 bases and J gave up 6 bases; unmatched junction bases: 1. The CDR3 bases are TGTGCCAGCAGTTTCACTAGCGCCGGGGAGCTGTTTTTT. It specifies CASSFTSAGELFF.

This chain links TRBV5-1 with TRBJ1-1; weak D call: TRBD1 (6 bases). The CDR3 is 14 residues long. Germline CDR1 and CDR2: SGHRS and YFSETQ. V lost 0 bases and J 5 bases, leaving 11 bases between the germline ends. CDR3 residues: CASSLVQGTTEAFF. In DNA form, the CDR3 reads TGCGCCAGCAGCTTGGTCCAGGGGACAACTGAAGCTTTCTTT. The full variable domain, in which reference TRBV5-1 and TRBJ1-1 provide the parts outside the CDR3, is KAGVTQTPRYLIKTRGQQVTLSCSPISGHRSVSWYQQTPGQGLQFLFEYFSETQRNKGNFPGRFSGRQFSNSRSEMNVSTLELGDSALYLCASSLVQGTTEAFFGQGTRLTVV.

The V call is TRBV14, the J call TRBJ1-1; D gene unclear. Germline V gene data show CDR1 as SGHDN and CDR2 as FVKESK. This CDR3 comprises 14 residues. V was cut by 3 bases and J by 1 base, with 9 bases left in between. The CDR3 region is CASSHLLRNTEAFF. For the CDR3, the DNA is TGTGCCAGCAGCCACCTTCTCCGGAACACTGAAGCTTTCTTT. Drawing the rest from reference TRBV14 and TRBJ1-1, the complete variable domain is EAGVTQFPSHSVIEKGQTVTLRCDPISGHDNLYWYRRVMGKEIKFLLHFVKESKQDESGMPNNRFLAERTGGTYSTLKVQPAELEDSGVYFCASSHLLRNTEAFFGQGTRLTVV.

This chain joins TRBV2 and TRBJ1-4; maybe TRBD1 (6 bases). CDR1 is SNHLY, CDR2 FYNNEI, per germline. The germline V and J ends were trimmed by 4 bases and 2 bases, with 17 bases remaining between them. The CDR3 covers 17 residues. The CDR3 DNA sequence: TGTGCCAGCAGTGGCGGCCCAGGGGAGAAGACTAATGAAAAACTGTTTTTT. This encodes CASSGGPGEKTNEKLFF. Supplemented by reference TRBV2 and TRBJ1-4, the full variable domain reads EPEVTQTPSHQVTQMGQEVILRCVPISNHLYFYWYRQILGQKVEFLVSFYNNEISEKSEIFDDQFSVERPDGSNFTLKIRSTKLEDSAMYFCASSGGPGEKTNEKLFFGSGTQLSVL.

The rearrangement joins TRBV15 to TRBJ2-1, with 8 bases identical to TRBD1. Trimming cost V 5 bases and J 7 bases; bases outside gene matches: 4. In germline, CDR1 is LNHNV, CDR2 YYDKDF (reference sequence). The CDR3 sequence is 13 residues long. The CDR3 reads CATSGQGSNEQFF. The CDR3 bases are TGTGCCACCAGCGGACAGGGAAGTAATGAGCAGTTCTTC.

The V call is TRBV7-9, the J call TRBJ1-1; D unclear. CDR1 and CDR2 from the germline V gene are SEHNR and FQNEAQ (reference sequence). The length of the CDR3 is 14 residues. The V end lost 1 base, the J end lost 3 bases, and 9 bases lay between the germline ends. In DNA, the CDR3 is TGTGCCAGCAGCTTAGAAGGGTTGCACACTGAAGCTTTCTTT. As protein: CASSLEGLHTEAFF.

The V call is TRBV18, the J call TRBJ2-3, with 13 bases lining up with TRBD2. Germline V lookup: CDR1 KGHSH, CDR2 LQKENI. This CDR3 is 19 amino acids long. The V segment lost 1 base and the J segment 2 bases; nucleotides outside the gene matches: 9. The CDR3 is CASSPLPPTSGRDTDTQYF. For the CDR3, the DNA is TGTGCCAGCTCACCACTCCCCCCCACTAGCGGGAGGGACACAGATACGCAGTATTTT.

This clone came up once. The gene calls are TRBV6-1 and TRBJ2-3, with D possibly matching TRBD2 (5 bases). Germline assignment: CDR1 MNHNS and CDR2 SASEGT. Trimming left V 6 bases short and J 2 bases short, with 12 bases between. The CDR3 sequence is 14 residues long. DNA for the CDR3: TGTGCCAGCAGGCCGGGAACCCCCACAGATACGCAGTATTTT. This encodes CASRPGTPTDTQYF.

The chain couples TRBV7-2 to TRBJ2-7, with 12 bases aligning to TRBD2. The CDR3 is 17 residues long. Trimming cost V 2 bases and J 2 bases; bases outside gene matches: 7. CDR1 is SGHTA, CDR2 FQGNSA, per germline. The CDR3 DNA is TGTGCCAGCAGCTTACTCCTACTAGCGGGAGGAGCCTACGAGCAGTACTTC. Its translation: CASSLLLLAGGAYEQYF.

This chain joins TRBV6-5 and TRBJ1-5; D might be TRBD1 (5 bases). The germline V and J ends were trimmed by 5 bases and 4 bases, with 12 bases remaining between them. Looked up from germline, CDR1 is MNHEY and CDR2 is SVGAGI. The CDR3 consists of 14 residues. DNA for the CDR3: TGTGCCAGCAGTGCTCGGGGGGTGAATCAGCCCCAGCATTTT. Translation: CASSARGVNQPQHF.

The genes are TRBV5-1 and TRBJ2-2, with 8 positions matching TRBD2. The V and J ends lost 0 bases and 0 bases, in that order; junction bases with no gene match: 1. The germline CDR1 and CDR2 sequences are SGHRS and YFSETQ. The CDR3 totals 16 residues. DNA for the CDR3: TGCGCCAGCAGCTTGGGACTAGCGTCGAACACCGGGGAGCTGTTTTTT. Protein sequence: CASSLGLASNTGELFF.

The chain has TRBV7-9 and TRBJ2-1; TRBD2 matches 9 bases. V lost 0 bases to trimming and J lost 7 bases; unmatched junction nucleotides: 4. This CDR3 has 15 amino acids. From germline, CDR1 is SEHNR and CDR2 FQNEAQ (reference sequence). The CDR3 is CASSLALAGSNEQFF. Written as DNA, the CDR3 is TGTGCCAGCAGCTTAGCGCTAGCGGGAAGTAATGAGCAGTTCTTC. Full variable domain (remainder filled in from reference TRBV7-9 and TRBJ2-1): DTGVSQNPRHKITKRGQNVTFRCDPISEHNRLYWYRQTLGQGPEFLTYFQNEAQLEKSRLLSDRFSAERPKGSFSTLEIQRTEQGDSAMYLCASSLALAGSNEQFFGPGTRLTVL.

This clone was recorded a few times. The chain links TRBV6-1 to TRBJ1-5; D perhaps matches TRBD1 (5 bases). V was clipped by 8 bases and J by 6 bases, with 17 bases between them. Germline V CDR1 and CDR2: MNHNS, SASEGT. The CDR3 extends over 14 amino acids. The CDR3 loop is CASGLTQGAQPQHF. CDR3 in DNA: TGTGCCAGCGGTCTGACGCAGGGAGCTCAGCCCCAGCATTTT.